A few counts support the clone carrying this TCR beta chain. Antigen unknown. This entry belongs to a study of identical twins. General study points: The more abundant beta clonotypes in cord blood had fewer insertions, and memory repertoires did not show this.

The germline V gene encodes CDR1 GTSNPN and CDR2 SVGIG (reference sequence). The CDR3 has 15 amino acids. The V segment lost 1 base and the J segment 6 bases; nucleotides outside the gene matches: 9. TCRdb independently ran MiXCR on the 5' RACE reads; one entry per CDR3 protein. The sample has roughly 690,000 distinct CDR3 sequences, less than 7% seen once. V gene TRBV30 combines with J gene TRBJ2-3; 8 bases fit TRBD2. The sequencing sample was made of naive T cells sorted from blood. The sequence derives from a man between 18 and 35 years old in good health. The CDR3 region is CAWSEGLVPLDTQYF. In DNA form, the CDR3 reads TGTGCCTGGAGTGAGGGACTAGTTCCGTTGGATACGCAGTATTTT.